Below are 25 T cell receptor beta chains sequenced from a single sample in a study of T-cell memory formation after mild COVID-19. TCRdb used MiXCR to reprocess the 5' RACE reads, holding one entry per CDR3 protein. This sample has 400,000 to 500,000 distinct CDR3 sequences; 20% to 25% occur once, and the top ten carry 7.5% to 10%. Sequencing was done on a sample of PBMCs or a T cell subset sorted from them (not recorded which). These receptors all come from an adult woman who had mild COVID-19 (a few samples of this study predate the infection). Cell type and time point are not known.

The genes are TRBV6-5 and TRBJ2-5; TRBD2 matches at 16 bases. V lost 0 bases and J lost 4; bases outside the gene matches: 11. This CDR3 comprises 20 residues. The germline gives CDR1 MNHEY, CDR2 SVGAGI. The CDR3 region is CASSYSGTSGGAEMGETQYF. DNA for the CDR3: TGTGCCAGCAGTTACTCGGGGACTAGCGGGGGGGCCGAGATGGGAGAGACCCAGTACTTC.

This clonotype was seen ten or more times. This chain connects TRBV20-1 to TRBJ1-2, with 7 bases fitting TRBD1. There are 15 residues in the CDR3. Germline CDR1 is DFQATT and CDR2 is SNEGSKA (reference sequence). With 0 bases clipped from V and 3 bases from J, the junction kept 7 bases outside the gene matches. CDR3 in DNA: TGCAGTGCTAGAGATACCCACAGGGGTGACTATGGCTACACCTTC. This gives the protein CSARDTHRGDYGYTF.

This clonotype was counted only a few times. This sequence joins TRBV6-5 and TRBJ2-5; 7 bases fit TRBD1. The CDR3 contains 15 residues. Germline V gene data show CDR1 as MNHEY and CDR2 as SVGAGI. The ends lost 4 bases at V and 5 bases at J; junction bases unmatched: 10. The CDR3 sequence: CASSWGQLDGETQYF. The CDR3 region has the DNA TGTGCCAGCAGTTGGGGACAGCTGGATGGGGAGACCCAGTACTTC.

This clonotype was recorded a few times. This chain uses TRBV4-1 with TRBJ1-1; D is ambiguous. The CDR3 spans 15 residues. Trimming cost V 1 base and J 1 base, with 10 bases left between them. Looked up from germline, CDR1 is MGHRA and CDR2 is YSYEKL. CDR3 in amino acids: CASSQARVSNTEAFF. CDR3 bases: TGCGCCAGCAGCCAAGCTCGGGTTTCGAACACTGAAGCTTTCTTT.

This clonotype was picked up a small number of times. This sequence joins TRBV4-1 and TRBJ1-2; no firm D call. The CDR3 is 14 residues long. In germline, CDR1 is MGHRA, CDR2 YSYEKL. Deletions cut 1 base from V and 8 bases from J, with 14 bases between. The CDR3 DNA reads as TGCGCCAGCAGCCAAGGGGTTATACTGGAAGGCTACACCTTC. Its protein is CASSQGVILEGYTF.

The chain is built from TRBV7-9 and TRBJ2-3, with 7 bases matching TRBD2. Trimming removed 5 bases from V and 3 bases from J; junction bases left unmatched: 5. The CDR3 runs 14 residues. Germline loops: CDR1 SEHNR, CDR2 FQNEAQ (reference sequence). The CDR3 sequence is CASSQSSGTDTQYF. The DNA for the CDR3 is TGTGCCAGCAGCCAGAGTAGCGGGACAGATACGCAGTATTTT.

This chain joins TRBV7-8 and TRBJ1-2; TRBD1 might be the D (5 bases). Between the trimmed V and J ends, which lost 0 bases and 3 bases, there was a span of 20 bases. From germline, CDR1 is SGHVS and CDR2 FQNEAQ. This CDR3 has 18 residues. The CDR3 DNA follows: TGTGCCAGCAGCTTAGCGCAATTGGGGGACCCAACTCACTATGGCTACACCTTC. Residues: CASSLAQLGDPTHYGYTF. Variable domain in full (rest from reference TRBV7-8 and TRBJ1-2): GAGVSQSPRYKVAKRGQDVALRCDPISGHVSLFWYQQALGQGPEFLTYFQNEAQLDKSGLPSDRFFAERPEGSVSTLKIQRTQQEDSAVYLCASSLAQLGDPTHYGYTFGSGTRLTVV.

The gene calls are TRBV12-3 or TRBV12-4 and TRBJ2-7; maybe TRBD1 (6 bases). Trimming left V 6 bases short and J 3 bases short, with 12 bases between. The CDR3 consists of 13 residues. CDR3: CASSPTGNYEQYF. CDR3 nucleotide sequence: TGTGCCAGCAGCCCAACAGGGAACTACGAGCAGTACTTC.

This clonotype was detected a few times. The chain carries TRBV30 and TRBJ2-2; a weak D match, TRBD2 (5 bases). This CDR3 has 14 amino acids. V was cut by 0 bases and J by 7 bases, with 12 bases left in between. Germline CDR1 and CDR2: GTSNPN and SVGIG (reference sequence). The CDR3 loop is CAWSVGIRGGELFF. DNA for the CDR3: TGTGCCTGGAGTGTAGGGATTCGGGGCGGGGAGCTGTTTTTT.

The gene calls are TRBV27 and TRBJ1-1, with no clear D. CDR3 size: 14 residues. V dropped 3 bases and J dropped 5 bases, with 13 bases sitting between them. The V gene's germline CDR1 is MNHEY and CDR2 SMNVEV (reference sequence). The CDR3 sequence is CASSFQSRVTEAFF. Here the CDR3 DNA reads TGTGCCAGCAGTTTTCAATCTAGAGTAACTGAAGCTTTCTTT.

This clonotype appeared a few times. This CDR3 reads CATSDLRGGESYNEQFF. The CDR3 DNA sequence: TGTGCCACCAGTGATTTAAGGGGAGGGGAGTCCTACAATGAGCAGTTCTTC. The chain recombines TRBV24-1 with TRBJ2-1; TRBD2 agrees at 7 bases. This CDR3 spans 17 amino acids. V was pared by 1 base and J by 1 base, with 6 bases of the junction left unmatched. Germline V gene data show CDR1 as KGHDR and CDR2 as SFDVKD.

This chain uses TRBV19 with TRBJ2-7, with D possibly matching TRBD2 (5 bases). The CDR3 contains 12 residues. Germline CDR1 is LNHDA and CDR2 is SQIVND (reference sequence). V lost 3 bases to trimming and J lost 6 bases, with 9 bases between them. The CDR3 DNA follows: TGTGCCAGTAGTATCCGGGGTGGCGAGCAGTACTTC. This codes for CASSIRGGEQYF.

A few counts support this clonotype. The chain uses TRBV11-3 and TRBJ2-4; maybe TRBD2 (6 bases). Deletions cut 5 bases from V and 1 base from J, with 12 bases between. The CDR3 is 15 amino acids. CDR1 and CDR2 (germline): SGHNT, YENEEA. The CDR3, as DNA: TGTGCCAGCAGCAAAGAGGAGGGGGCCAAAAACATTCAGTACTTC. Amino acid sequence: CASSKEEGAKNIQYF. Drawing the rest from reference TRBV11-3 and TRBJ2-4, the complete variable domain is EAGVVQSPRYKIIEKKQPVAFWCNPISGHNTLYWYLQNLGQGPELLIRYENEEAVDDSQLPKDRFSAERLKGVDSTLKIQPAELGDSAVYLCASSKEEGAKNIQYFGAGTRLSVL.

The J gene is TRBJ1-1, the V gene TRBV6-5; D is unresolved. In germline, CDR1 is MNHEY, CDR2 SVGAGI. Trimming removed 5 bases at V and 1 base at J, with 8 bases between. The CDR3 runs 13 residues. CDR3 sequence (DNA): TGTGCCAGCAGTCGTGCCCCGAACACTGAAGCTTTCTTT. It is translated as CASSRAPNTEAFF.

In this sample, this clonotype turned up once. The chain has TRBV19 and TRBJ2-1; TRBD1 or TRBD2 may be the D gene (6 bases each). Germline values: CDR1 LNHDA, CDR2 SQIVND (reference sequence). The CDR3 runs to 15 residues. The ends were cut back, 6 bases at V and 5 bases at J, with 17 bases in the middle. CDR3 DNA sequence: TGTGCCAGTAGCCAGTTGGGGGGCCGACACAATGAGCAGTTCTTC. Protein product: CASSQLGGRHNEQFF.

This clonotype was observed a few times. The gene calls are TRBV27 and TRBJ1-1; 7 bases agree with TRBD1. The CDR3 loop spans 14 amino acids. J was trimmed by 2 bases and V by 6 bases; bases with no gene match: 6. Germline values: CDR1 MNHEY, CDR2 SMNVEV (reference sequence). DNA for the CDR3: TGTGCCAGCAGACCCGGGACAGAAAACACTGAAGCTTTCTTT. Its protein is CASRPGTENTEAFF.

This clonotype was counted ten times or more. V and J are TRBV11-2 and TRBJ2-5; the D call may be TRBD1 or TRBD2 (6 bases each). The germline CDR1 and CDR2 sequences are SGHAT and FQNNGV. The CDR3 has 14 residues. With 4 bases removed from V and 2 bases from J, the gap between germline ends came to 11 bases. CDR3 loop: CASSWGARQETQYF. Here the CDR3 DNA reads TGTGCCAGCAGCTGGGGGGCCAGACAAGAGACCCAGTACTTC.

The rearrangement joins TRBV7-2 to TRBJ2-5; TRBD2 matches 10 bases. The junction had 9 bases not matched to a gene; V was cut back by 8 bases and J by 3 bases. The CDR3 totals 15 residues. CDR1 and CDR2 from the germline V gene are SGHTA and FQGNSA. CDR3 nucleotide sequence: TGTGCCAGCGGGCGGCTAGCGGGAGCTGAAGAGACCCAGTACTTC. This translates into CASGRLAGAEETQYF.

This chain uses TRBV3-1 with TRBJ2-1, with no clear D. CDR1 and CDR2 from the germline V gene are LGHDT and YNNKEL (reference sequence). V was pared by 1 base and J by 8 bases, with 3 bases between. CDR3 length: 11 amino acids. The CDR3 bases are TGTGCCAGCAGCCAAGCAGATGAGCAGTTCTTC. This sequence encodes CASSQADEQFF.

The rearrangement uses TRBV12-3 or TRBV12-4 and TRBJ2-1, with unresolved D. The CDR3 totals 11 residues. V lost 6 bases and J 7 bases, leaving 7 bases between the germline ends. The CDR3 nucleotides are TGTGCCAGCAGCCCCCGAAATGAGCAGTTCTTC. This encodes CASSPRNEQFF.

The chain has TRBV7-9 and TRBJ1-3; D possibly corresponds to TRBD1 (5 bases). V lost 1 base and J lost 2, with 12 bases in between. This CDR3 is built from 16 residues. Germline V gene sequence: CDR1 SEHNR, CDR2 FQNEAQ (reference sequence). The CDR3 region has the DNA TGTGCCAGCAGCTTAGTTCCGGGACCGGCTGGAAACACCATATATTTT. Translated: CASSLVPGPAGNTIYF.

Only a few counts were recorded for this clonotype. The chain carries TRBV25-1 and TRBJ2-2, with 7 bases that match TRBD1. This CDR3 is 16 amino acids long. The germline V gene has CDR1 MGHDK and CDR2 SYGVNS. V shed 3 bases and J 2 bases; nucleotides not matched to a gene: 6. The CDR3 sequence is CASSDLTGPNTGELFF. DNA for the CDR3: TGTGCCAGCAGTGATTTGACAGGGCCCAACACCGGGGAGCTGTTTTTT.

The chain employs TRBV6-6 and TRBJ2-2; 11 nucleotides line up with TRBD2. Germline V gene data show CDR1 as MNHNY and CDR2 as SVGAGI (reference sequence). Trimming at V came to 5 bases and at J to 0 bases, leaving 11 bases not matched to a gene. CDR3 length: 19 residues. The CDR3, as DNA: TGTGCCAGCAGTCAAATAGCGGGGGGGACCGGTCCGAACACCGGGGAGCTGTTTTTT. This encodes CASSQIAGGTGPNTGELFF.

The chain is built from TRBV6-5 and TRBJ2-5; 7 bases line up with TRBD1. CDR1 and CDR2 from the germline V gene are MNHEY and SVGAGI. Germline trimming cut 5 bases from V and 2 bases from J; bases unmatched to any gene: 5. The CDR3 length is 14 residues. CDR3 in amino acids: CASSPLTGQETQYF. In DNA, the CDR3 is TGTGCCAGCAGTCCGTTGACAGGGCAAGAGACCCAGTACTTC.

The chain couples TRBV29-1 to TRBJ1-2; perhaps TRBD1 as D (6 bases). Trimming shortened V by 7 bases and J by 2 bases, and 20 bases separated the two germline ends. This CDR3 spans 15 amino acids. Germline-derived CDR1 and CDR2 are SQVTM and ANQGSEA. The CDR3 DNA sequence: TGCAGCGCGGCGATCTTTTCTACAGGGAACTATGGCTACACCTTC. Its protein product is CSAAIFSTGNYGYTF. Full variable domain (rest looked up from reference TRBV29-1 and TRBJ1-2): SAVISQKPSRDICQRGTSLTIQCQVDSQVTMMFWYRQQPGQSLTLIATANQGSEATYESGFVIDKFPISRPNLTFSTLTVSNMSPEDSSIYLCSAAIFSTGNYGYTFGSGTRLTVV.